These 16 T cell receptor beta chains originate from one sample sequenced in a study of graft-versus-host responses after intestinal transplantation. The culture paired approximately 200,000 irradiated violet-dye-labeled stimulators with approximately 200,000 CFSE-labeled responders. Clones were sequenced by immunoSEQ multiplex PCR, and TCRdb holds only the in-frame ones, with some missing. The sample gives 10,000 to 15,000 clones, around 30% of which show up once; around 2.8% is in the top ten. The source was alloreactive CD8+ T cells from a mixed lymphocyte reaction culture, collected before intestinal transplant. Noted subset: CFSE-low proliferating T cells sorted from approximately 6-day pre-transplant mixed lymphocyte reaction (GvH or HvG direction). These TCRs come from a human patient who received an intestinal transplant.

The chain recombines TRBV4-3 with TRBJ1-3; possibly TRBD1 for D (5 bases). Germline V gene data show CDR1 as LGHNA and CDR2 as YSLEER. V lost 2 bases and J lost 0, with 11 bases in between. This CDR3 is 16 amino acids long. The CDR3: CASSQLDRSSGNTIYF. CDR3 sequence (DNA): TGCGCCAGCAGCCAACTTGACAGATCCTCTGGAAACACCATATATTTT.

CDR3 sequence reads: CASSWTSGTDTQYF. In DNA, the CDR3 is TGTGCCAGCAGTTGGACTAGCGGCACAGATACGCAGTATTTT. The V call is TRBV6-5, the J call TRBJ2-3; 9 bases match TRBD2. Germline CDR1 and CDR2: MNHEY and SVGAGI. This CDR3 has 14 amino acids. The junction had 0 bases not matched to a gene; V was cut back by 4 bases and J by 1 base.

The chain links TRBV5-1 to TRBJ2-1; possible D gene TRBD2, 6 bases. CDR1 is SGHRS and CDR2 is YFSETQ in the germline V gene. V lost 1 base and J lost 7, with 15 bases in between. The CDR3 extends over 15 amino acids. The CDR3 loop is CASSLRIGGPNEQFF. The DNA for the CDR3 is TGCGCCAGCAGCTTGCGGATCGGGGGTCCAAATGAGCAGTTCTTC.

The CDR3 loop is CASTRLAGNTGELFF. The CDR3, as DNA: TGTGCCAGCACCCGACTAGCGGGGAACACCGGGGAGCTGTTTTTT. The J gene is TRBJ2-2, the V gene TRBV2, with TRBD2 identical over 10 bases. Germline CDR1 is SNHLY and CDR2 is FYNNEI. Losses at the gene ends were 7 bases for V and 1 base for J; bases not matched to a gene: 3. The CDR3 length is 15 residues.

This clone was counted a few times. V and J are TRBV19 and TRBJ1-5; no clear D gene. Germline V lookup: CDR1 LNHDA, CDR2 SQIVND (reference sequence). This CDR3 comprises 13 residues. Trimming shortened V by 5 bases and J by 2 bases, and 7 bases separated the two germline ends. This CDR3 reads CASSSRGNQPQHF. In nucleotides, the CDR3 is TGTGCCAGTAGTTCCCGGGGCAATCAGCCCCAGCATTTT.

V gene TRBV10-3 combines with J gene TRBJ2-7; D tentatively reads TRBD1 or TRBD2 (5 bases each). From germline, CDR1 is ENHRY and CDR2 SYGVKD. The CDR3 runs to 16 residues. Deletions cut 0 bases from V and 2 bases from J, with 14 bases between. CDR3 sequence: CAISESGGPPTYEQYF. The CDR3, as DNA: TGTGCCATCAGTGAGTCTGGGGGTCCTCCTACCTACGAGCAGTACTTC.

There are a few counts of this clone. The genes are TRBV2 and TRBJ2-3, with a weak D call TRBD2 (7 bases). V shed 0 bases and J shed 9 bases, with 19 bases lying between them. Germline V lookup: CDR1 SNHLY, CDR2 FYNNEI. There are 16 residues in the CDR3. CDR3 nucleotide sequence: TGTGCCAGCAGTGAAGCCCCGGGGGGCGGGGGAGACACGCAGTATTTT. This gives the protein CASSEAPGGGGDTQYF.

This clone showed up just once. The chain recombines TRBV7-3 with TRBJ2-6; D assignment may be TRBD1 or TRBD2 (6 bases each). The CDR3 loop spans 19 amino acids. Germline loops: CDR1 SGHTA, CDR2 FQGTGA. With 1 base removed from V and 1 base from J, the gap between germline ends came to 17 bases. The CDR3 DNA follows: TGTGCCAGCAGCTTAATGCCCTGGGGGGCCATTTCTGGGGCCAACGTCCTGACTTTC. Its translation is CASSLMPWGAISGANVLTF.

This clone was counted a few times. This chain links TRBV7-9 with TRBJ2-7; D ambiguous. V was trimmed by 5 bases and J by 2 bases, leaving 13 bases between them. Germline V lookup: CDR1 SEHNR, CDR2 FQNEAQ (reference sequence). This CDR3 is built from 14 residues. The CDR3, as DNA: TGTGCCAGCAGCGCCCAAGGGTTTCCCTACGAGCAGTACTTC. As protein: CASSAQGFPYEQYF.

The genes are TRBV5-4 and TRBJ2-7, with TRBD1 matching 10 bases. Germline lookup yields CDR1 SGHNT and CDR2 YYREEE (reference sequence). The V segment lost 4 bases and the J segment 3 bases; nucleotides outside the gene matches: 4. The CDR3 is 14 amino acids. The CDR3 sequence: CASSPGTGDYEQYF. CDR3 bases: TGTGCCAGCAGCCCCGGGACAGGGGACTACGAGCAGTACTTC.

V and J are TRBV5-1 and TRBJ2-3; TRBD2 matches 14 bases. V was pared by 4 bases and J by 0 bases, with 4 bases of the junction left unmatched. This CDR3 comprises 17 residues. CDR1 is SGHRS, CDR2 YFSETQ, per germline. CDR3 amino acids: CASSPTSGRASTDTQYF. Here the CDR3 DNA reads TGCGCCAGCAGCCCGACTAGCGGGAGGGCTAGCACAGATACGCAGTATTTT.

This clone was seen only a few times. The chain employs TRBV7-9 and TRBJ2-7, with 13 bases aligning to TRBD2. Germline CDR1 and CDR2: SEHNR and FQNEAQ (reference sequence). J gave up 2 bases and V 4 bases, and 11 bases lay outside the gene matches. The CDR3 has 18 residues. The CDR3 loop is CASSYGIGTSGATYEQYF. CDR3 in DNA: TGTGCCAGCAGCTACGGGATCGGGACTAGCGGGGCCACCTACGAGCAGTACTTC.

The chain recombines TRBV7-6 with TRBJ2-3; 7 bases are shared with TRBD2. Trimming cost V 5 bases and J 4 bases; bases outside gene matches: 12. CDR3 size: 16 residues. Germline CDR1 is SGHVS and CDR2 is FNYEAQ. The CDR3 here is CASSARSSGSPDTQYF. The DNA for the CDR3 is TGTGCCAGCAGCGCAAGATCTAGCGGTTCTCCAGATACGCAGTATTTT.

This clone was seen a single time. This CDR3 is CASSWDGYEQYF. DNA of the CDR3: TGTGCCAGCAGCTGGGACGGCTACGAGCAGTACTTC. This chain links TRBV6-6 with TRBJ2-7; D may be TRBD1 or TRBD2 (5 bases each). The CDR3 contains 12 residues. With 6 bases removed from V and 3 bases from J, the gap between germline ends came to 9 bases. Per the germline V gene, CDR1 is MNHNY and CDR2 is SVGAGI (reference sequence).

This clone is termed medium-sized. The chain carries TRBV18 and TRBJ2-1; 8 bases align to TRBD2. Germline V lookup: CDR1 KGHSH, CDR2 LQKENI. J was trimmed by 5 bases and V by 3 bases; bases with no gene match: 6. The CDR3 totals 15 residues. The CDR3 nucleotides are TGTGCCAGCTCACCCCCAGCGGGAGTCCACAATGAGCAGTTCTTC. It encodes CASSPPAGVHNEQFF. Together with reference TRBV18 and TRBJ2-1, the CDR3 gives the full variable domain: NAGVMQNPRHLVRRRGQEARLRCSPMKGHSHVYWYRQLPEEGLKFMVYLQKENIIDESGMPKERFSAEFPKEGPSILRIQQVVRGDSAAYFCASSPPAGVHNEQFFGPGTRLTVL.

In DNA form, the CDR3 reads TGTGCCAGCAGCGAGGGTACAGGGCGCGAGCAGTACTTC. It encodes CASSEGTGREQYF. The chain combines TRBV25-1 with TRBJ2-7, with D maybe TRBD1 (6 bases). Germline V gives CDR1 MGHDK, CDR2 SYGVNS. This CDR3 is 13 amino acids long. V was trimmed by 6 bases and J by 6 bases, leaving 15 bases between them.